This TCR beta chain was observed in a study of T cells in localized non-small cell lung cancer. Overall study results and limits: Measurement of T cell clonality placed uninvolved adjacent lung highest, above the level in tumor. Higher adjacent-lung clonality was associated with shorter survival. Adjacent lung held a median roughly 54 of the top 100 tumor clones. Investigators sequenced only a single tumor region, leaving heterogeneity possible.

Comments on this clone: Its antigen is as yet unknown.

This CDR3 region has 15 residues. Germline-derived CDR1 and CDR2 are LNHDA and SQIVND (reference sequence). Clones were read by immunoSEQ multiplex PCR, and TCRdb kept only the in-frame ones, dropping some. This sample has roughly 40,000 clones; about 90% occur once, and the top ten carry about 2.5%. This TCR was sampled from a woman aged 35 to 75 with stage I lung adenocarcinoma. The sequenced sample was peripheral blood, obtained before any cancer treatment. The chain uses TRBV19 and TRBJ2-5; 11 bases agree with TRBD1. The J call may be faulty, since TRBJ2-7 better matches the DNA end. The CDR3 region is CASSPGQGDSYEQYF. The CDR3 DNA follows: TGTGCCAGTAGTCCGGGACAGGGGGATTCCTACGAGCAGTACTTC.